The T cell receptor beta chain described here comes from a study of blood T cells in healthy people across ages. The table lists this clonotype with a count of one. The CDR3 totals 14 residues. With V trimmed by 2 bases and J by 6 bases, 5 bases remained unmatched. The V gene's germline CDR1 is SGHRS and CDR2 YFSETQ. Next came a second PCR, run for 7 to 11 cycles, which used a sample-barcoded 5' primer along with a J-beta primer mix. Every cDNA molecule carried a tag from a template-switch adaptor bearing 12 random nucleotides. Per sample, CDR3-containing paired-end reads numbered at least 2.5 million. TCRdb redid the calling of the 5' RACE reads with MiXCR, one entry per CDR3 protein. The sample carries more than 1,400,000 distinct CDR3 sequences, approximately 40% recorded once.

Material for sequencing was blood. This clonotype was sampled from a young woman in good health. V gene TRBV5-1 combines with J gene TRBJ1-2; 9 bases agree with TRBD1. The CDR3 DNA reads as TGCGCCAGCAGCTTACTACAGGGGGCAGATGGCTACACCTTC. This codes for CASSLLQGADGYTF.